The 8 T cell receptor beta chains listed next were all sequenced from one sample in a study of T cells after yellow fever vaccination. Using its own MiXCR run on the 5' RACE reads, TCRdb lists one record per CDR3 protein. The data show about 220,000 distinct CDR3 sequences, approximately 3.2% seen once. Sequenced here: CD4+ T cells sorted from PBMCs, sampled 10 days after the yellow fever booster vaccination. Receptor source: a man younger than 35 who received the YFV17D yellow fever vaccine.

The chain couples TRBV5-1 to TRBJ2-3, with 10 bases that match TRBD2. Germline-derived CDR1 and CDR2 are SGHRS and YFSETQ. Trimming took 4 bases from V and 0 from J; bases not matched to a gene: 2. This CDR3 comprises 15 residues. The CDR3 region is CASSQLAGSTDTQYF. As DNA, the CDR3 is TGCGCCAGCAGCCAACTAGCGGGGAGCACAGATACGCAGTATTTT.

This chain joins TRBV4-1 and TRBJ1-2; a weak D match, TRBD1 (6 bases). Trimming cost V 4 bases and J 4 bases, with 22 bases left between them. Germline V lookup: CDR1 MGHRA, CDR2 YSYEKL. The CDR3 runs to 17 residues. In DNA, the CDR3 is TGCGCCAGCAGCCGCGAGATCCAACAGGGACTCAGCTATGGCTACACCTTC. Its translation is CASSREIQQGLSYGYTF.

This clonotype was seen ten or more times. This chain connects TRBV19 to TRBJ2-7; TRBD1 matches 8 bases. The trim removed 4 bases at V and 1 base at J, leaving 6 bases unmatched. The germline gives CDR1 LNHDA, CDR2 SQIVND (reference sequence). The CDR3 totals 15 residues. CDR3 protein: CASSTPGTGSYEQYF. In DNA, the CDR3 is TGTGCCAGTAGTACCCCCGGGACAGGTTCCTACGAGCAGTACTTC.

This clonotype was seen a handful of times. J is TRBJ1-6 and V is TRBV10-3; TRBD1 aligns across 9 bases. Germline values: CDR1 ENHRY, CDR2 SYGVKD. Trimming at V came to 5 bases and at J to 9 bases, leaving 5 bases not matched to a gene. The CDR3 is made up of 14 amino acids. CDR3 sequence reads: CAISLQGAGSPLHF. DNA of the CDR3: TGTGCCATCAGTTTACAGGGGGCCGGTTCACCCCTCCACTTT.

This clonotype was seen more than once but under ten times. The rearrangement links TRBV3-1 to TRBJ2-5; 8 positions agree with TRBD2. Germline V gene sequence: CDR1 LGHDT, CDR2 YNNKEL (reference sequence). The CDR3 contains 15 residues. V trimming: 6 bases; J trimming: 1 base; junction bases outside the gene matches: 7. The CDR3 protein is CASRLAGGSQETQYF. CDR3 coding DNA: TGTGCCAGCAGATTGGCGGGGGGATCCCAAGAGACCCAGTACTTC.

This clonotype occurred many times. The rearrangement joins TRBV5-1 to TRBJ1-6; TRBD1 matches 8 bases. V shed 0 bases, J shed 5 bases, and the junction held 22 bases outside the gene matches. CDR3 length: 22 residues. CDR1 and CDR2 from the germline V gene are SGHRS and YFSETQ. CDR3 coding DNA: TGCGCCAGCAGCTTGGCCCCACGGAACCGCAGGGGGCTCCGCACGGATAATTCACCCCTCCACTTT. Protein product: CASSLAPRNRRGLRTDNSPLHF.

This clonotype was observed at least ten times. The V gene is TRBV20-1, the J gene TRBJ2-2; possible D gene TRBD2, 6 bases. V was shortened by 5 bases and J by 1 base, with 8 bases between the two germline ends. Germline V gene lookup returns CDR1 DFQATT and CDR2 SNEGSKA (reference sequence). The CDR3 loop spans 13 amino acids. The CDR3 coding sequence is TGCAGTGCTCCGCGGGGGAACACCGGGGAGCTGTTTTTT. Amino acid sequence: CSAPRGNTGELFF.

Ten or more counts support this clonotype. This chain links TRBV5-1 with TRBJ2-3; a possible D gene is TRBD2 (6 bases). V was clipped by 5 bases and J by 2 bases, with 15 bases between them. In germline, CDR1 is SGHRS, CDR2 YFSETQ. The CDR3 has 15 amino acids. The CDR3 nucleotides are TGCGCCAGCAGGCATCGGGACTTTTACACAGATACGCAGTATTTT. Protein: CASRHRDFYTDTQYF.